A selection of T cell receptor beta chains follows, all from one sample in a study of CD4 T cells in relation to SARS-CoV-2 and coronaviruses. Their cognate antigens are unknown. Clones were read by immunoSEQ multiplex PCR, and TCRdb kept only the in-frame ones, dropping some. The data hold more than 15,000 clones, with over 60% observed a single time. The sample comprised CD4+ T cells from PBMCs, cultured in vitro. The receptors come from a human donor in good health. The CDR3 runs from the conserved cysteine through the conserved F or W. The D gene is left open where the match is weak. Not every row has a clone size; where given, it reads once, few, many or a size class.

>NA|TRBV5-1|NA|TRBJ2-6
CASSLHSGSGANVLTF
TGCGCCAGCAGCCTCCATTCGGGATCCGGGGCCAACGTCCTGACTTTC
>NA|TRBV27|TRBD1|TRBJ1-2
CASSPLPDRGLYGYTF
TGTGCCAGCAGTCCACTCCCGGACAGGGGGCTCTATGGCTACACCTTC
>NA|TRBV11-1|TRBD1|TRBJ2-1
CASTRDRAILGDEQFF
TGTGCCAGCACCAGGGACAGGGCTATTTTAGGGGATGAGCAGTTCTTC
>once|TRBV7-8|NA|TRBJ1-1
CASSLAHGGMNTEAFF
TGTGCCAGCAGCTTAGCGCATGGCGGTATGAACACTGAAGCTTTCTTT
>NA|TRBV5-4|NA|TRBJ2-7
CASSLVPYTYEQYF
TGTGCCAGCAGCTTGGTTCCCTACACCTACGAGCAGTACTTC
>NA|TRBV10-3|TRBD2|TRBJ2-3
CAISEGPSGRAEVGTDTQYF
TGTGCCATCAGTGAAGGTCCTAGCGGGAGGGCCGAGGTGGGGACAGATACGCAGTATTTT
>NA|TRBV4-2|TRBD2|TRBJ2-1
CASSPDGLAGDMGFF
TGTGCCAGCAGCCCTGACGGGCTAGCGGGGGACATGGGGTTCTTC
>NA|TRBV6-5|NA|TRBJ1-3
CASRLQELGGNTIYF
TGTGCCAGCAGACTACAGGAATTGGGTGGAAACACCATATATTTT
>NA|TRBV6-6|NA|TRBJ2-6
CASGINRDSGANVLTF
TGTGCCAGCGGGATAAACAGGGACTCTGGGGCCAACGTCCTGACTTTC
>NA|TRBV7-3|NA|TRBJ2-2
CASSLGLPGELFF
TGTGCCAGCAGCTTGGGGCTTCCCGGGGAGCTGTTTTTT
>NA|TRBV30|NA|TRBJ1-2
CAWSVVRSPIEGYTF
TGTGCCTGGAGTGTCGTCAGGTCCCCTATAGAGGGCTACACCTTC
>NA|TRBV5-1|NA|TRBJ2-3
CASSTDIDTQYF
TGCGCCAGCAGCACGGACATAGATACGCAGTATTTT
>NA|TRBV2|NA|TRBJ1-2
CASRDRYYGYTF
TGTGCCAGCAGAGACAGGTACTATGGCTACACCTTC
>NA|TRBV3-1/TRBV3-2|TRBD2|TRBJ2-5
CASSHPWTSGREGTQYF
TGTGCCAGCAGCCATCCGTGGACTAGCGGGAGGGAAGGGACCCAGTACTTC
>NA|TRBV14|TRBD1|TRBJ2-7
CASSHRDRPPTEQYF
TGTGCCAGCAGCCACCGGGACAGGCCCCCGACTGAGCAGTACTTC
>few|TRBV4-1|NA|TRBJ1-5
CASSHPTGGDNYNQPQHF
TGCGCCAGCAGCCACCCCACGGGGGGAGACAATTACAATCAGCCCCAGCATTTT